This TCR beta chain was recorded in a study of T cell responses to AZD1222 COVID-19 vaccine. The CDR3 sequence is 17 residues long. Germline trimming cut 4 bases from V and 0 bases from J; bases unmatched to any gene: 3. Germline V gene data show CDR1 as LGHDT and CDR2 as YNNKEL (reference sequence). Study-wide results and limits: The study reported that nearly half of spike-specific TCRs target unmutated variant regions. A mostly white British donor set with more females was recruited, and clonal diversity was possibly underestimated. CD4 TCRs covered the whole spike, strongest at regions 160-218 and 743-854. Spike-specific TCR breadth and depth both grew after two AZD1222 doses.

The method was immunoSEQ multiplex PCR; TCRdb's version includes in-frame clones alone and lacks a portion of them. The sample records roughly 100,000 clones, roughly 89% being singletons. To note about this clone: The antigen is undetermined.

Sample: peripheral blood, taken 28 days after the second AZD1222 dose. The sequence was obtained from an adult who received the AZD1222 COVID-19 vaccine. V is TRBV3-1 (or the pseudogene TRBV3-2) and J is TRBJ2-6, with TRBD2 matching over 10 bases. The chain's CDR3 is CASSPLAGSSGANVLTF. The CDR3 coding sequence is TGTGCCAGCAGCCCACTAGCGGGGAGCTCTGGGGCCAACGTCCTGACTTTC.